This passage covers 30 T cell receptor beta chains from one sample sequenced in a study of T-cell reconstitution after alpha-beta-depleted transplantation in children. Using unique molecular identifiers, the investigators prepared the TCRbeta library. Each CDR3 protein gets one entry after TCRdb re-called the PCR reads with MiXCR. The table records around 450,000 distinct CDR3 sequences, around 15% of them present only once. The material sequenced was PBMCs, mostly from graft donor cells, taken 360 days after TCRalphabeta/CD19-depleted stem cell transplant. These receptors came from a boy under two years old who had a stem cell transplant for Wiskott-Aldrich syndrome, so the T cells may come from the graft donor.

The J gene is TRBJ1-6, the V gene TRBV5-1; unclear D gene. The V gene's germline CDR1 is SGHRS and CDR2 YFSETQ. The CDR3 loop spans 13 amino acids. V lost 1 base to trimming and J lost 8 bases, with 7 bases between them. The CDR3 region is CASSLTWDSPLHF. The CDR3 DNA reads as TGCGCCAGCAGCTTGACCTGGGATTCACCCCTCCACTTT.

There are a few counts of this clonotype. J is TRBJ2-5 and V is TRBV12-3 or TRBV12-4; TRBD1 matches at 10 bases. CDR3 length: 15 amino acids. The J segment lost 2 bases and the V segment lost 6 bases, leaving 6 bases of the junction unmatched. CDR3: CASSLWTGGQETQYF. In nucleotides, the CDR3 is TGTGCCAGCAGCCTTTGGACAGGGGGGCAAGAGACCCAGTACTTC.

This chain connects TRBV14 to TRBJ2-3; weak D call: TRBD2 (5 bases). CDR3 length equals 14 residues. V gave up 4 bases and J gave up 4 bases, with 12 bases separating them. Germline V gene lookup returns CDR1 SGHDN and CDR2 FVKESK. The CDR3 DNA sequence: TGTGCCAGCAGCCCCCTCCCCGGGGCAGATACGCAGTATTTT. Encoded protein: CASSPLPGADTQYF.

This clonotype was counted a few times. The chain couples TRBV7-8 to TRBJ2-5, with a weak D call TRBD2 (5 bases). The CDR3 contains 16 residues. V was shortened by 5 bases and J by 0 bases, with 16 bases between the two germline ends. CDR1 SGHVS and CDR2 FQNEAQ come from the germline V gene. The CDR3 sequence: CASSPKKIAYQETQYF. CDR3 coding DNA: TGTGCCAGCAGCCCTAAAAAAATAGCGTACCAAGAGACCCAGTACTTC.

This clonotype appeared a few times. The chain combines TRBV5-1 with TRBJ1-2; TRBD1 agrees at 7 bases. Trimming at V came to 3 bases and at J to 3 bases, leaving 8 bases not matched to a gene. The germline V gene has CDR1 SGHRS and CDR2 YFSETQ. This CDR3 spans 15 amino acids. The CDR3 DNA is TGCGCCAGCAGCTCCGACAGGGTAGACGACTATGGCTACACCTTC. It specifies CASSSDRVDDYGYTF.

The chain uses TRBV7-6 and TRBJ2-5; 12 positions agree with TRBD2. Germline V lookup: CDR1 SGHVS, CDR2 FNYEAQ. This CDR3 is 16 amino acids long. The V gene end was trimmed by 5 bases and the J gene end by 5 bases; junction bases not matched to a gene: 9. CDR3: CASSLGASGGAETQYF. The CDR3 coding sequence is TGTGCCAGCAGCCTTGGGGCTAGCGGGGGGGCTGAGACCCAGTACTTC. The full variable domain, its missing parts supplied by reference TRBV7-6 and TRBJ2-5, is GAGVSQSPRYKVTKRGQDVALRCDPISGHVSLYWYRQALGQGPEFLTYFNYEAQQDKSGLPNDRFSAERPEGSISTLTIQRTEQRDSAMYRCASSLGASGGAETQYFGPGTRLLVL.

The CDR3 sequence: CASSLKPDREAYEQYF. DNA of the CDR3: TGCGCCAGCAGCTTGAAGCCCGACAGGGAAGCCTACGAGCAGTACTTC. The chain has TRBV5-1 and TRBJ2-7, with 7 bases matching TRBD1. The V gene end was trimmed by 1 base and the J gene end by 2 bases; junction bases not matched to a gene: 9. The CDR3 runs to 16 residues. Germline loops: CDR1 SGHRS, CDR2 YFSETQ.

This clonotype was found a few times. The chain recombines TRBV7-9 with TRBJ2-1; 12 nucleotides line up with TRBD2. With V trimmed by 5 bases and J by 7 bases, 6 bases remained unmatched. Germline CDR1 is SEHNR and CDR2 is FQNEAQ (reference sequence). CDR3 length: 15 amino acids. The CDR3 here is CASSRLAGDPNEQFF. DNA of the CDR3: TGTGCCAGCAGCCGACTAGCGGGAGATCCGAATGAGCAGTTCTTC.

This clonotype turned up a few times. This sequence joins TRBV12-3 or TRBV12-4 and TRBJ2-5; D is uncertain. This CDR3 has 14 residues. V was trimmed by 6 bases and J by 2 bases, leaving 13 bases between them. The CDR3 DNA reads TGTGCCAGCAGCCCAAATAACGCTCAAGAGACCCAGTACTTC. Protein product: CASSPNNAQETQYF.

This clonotype showed up just a few times. The chain couples TRBV25-1 to TRBJ2-1; TRBD2 agrees at 13 bases. Germline CDR1 MGHDK, CDR2 SYGVNS. J gave up 3 bases and V 0 bases, and 8 bases lay outside the gene matches. The CDR3 length is 19 residues. The CDR3, as DNA: TGTGCCAGCAGTGAATATATGGGGACTAGCGGGACCCTCTACAATGAGCAGTTCTTC. Translated, it gives CASSEYMGTSGTLYNEQFF.

This clonotype was observed at least ten times. The chain couples TRBV7-2 to TRBJ2-7; TRBD1 matches at 9 bases. The CDR3 consists of 16 residues. After removal of 2 bases from V and 3 bases from J, the junction contained 8 bases not matched to a gene. Germline V gene data show CDR1 as SGHTA and CDR2 as FQGNSA. CDR3 nucleotide sequence: TGTGCCAGCAGCTTATTGGGGACAGGGTTCGGCTACGAGCAGTACTTC. This translates into CASSLLGTGFGYEQYF.

This clonotype was seen a handful of times. The V gene is TRBV13, the J gene TRBJ2-1; 10 bases are shared with TRBD1. Germline V gene data show CDR1 as PRHDT and CDR2 as FYEKMQ (reference sequence). V shed 2 bases and J 3 bases; nucleotides not matched to a gene: 7. The CDR3 is 17 amino acids. The CDR3 region is CASSLTTGQGVYNEQFF. The CDR3 nucleotides read TGTGCCAGCAGCTTAACTACAGGACAGGGGGTCTACAATGAGCAGTTCTTC.

In the case of this clonotype: The junction departs from germline at one end; a sequencing error may be responsible. The V and J genes are TRBV12-3 or TRBV12-4 and TRBJ2-3, with 7 bases identical to TRBD1. The CDR3 totals 18 residues. The CDR3 here is CTSSLGWGTAQGTDTQYF. In nucleotides, the CDR3 is TGTACCAGCAGTTTAGGTTGGGGGACAGCCCAAGGAACAGATACGCAGTATTTT.

Only a few counts were recorded for this clonotype. The rearrangement uses TRBV7-2 and TRBJ2-2; 10 nucleotides match TRBD1. V shed 2 bases and J 4 bases; nucleotides not matched to a gene: 7. The germline V gene has CDR1 SGHTA and CDR2 FQGNSA. The CDR3 spans 17 residues. In nucleotides, the CDR3 is TGTGCCAGCAGCTTACTGGCAGGGACAGGGGTCACCGGGGAGCTGTTTTTT. Translating it yields CASSLLAGTGVTGELFF.

V and J are TRBV7-2 and TRBJ2-1; 10 nucleotides align to TRBD2. The CDR3 totals 15 residues. Trimming removed 4 bases from V and 3 bases from J; junction bases left unmatched: 3. In germline, CDR1 is SGHTA, CDR2 FQGNSA. The CDR3 region is CASSSKRGGYNEQFF. CDR3 bases: TGTGCCAGCAGCTCCAAGCGGGGGGGCTACAATGAGCAGTTCTTC.

This clonotype was recorded a few times. This rearrangement joins TRBV28 to TRBJ1-1; D is unresolved. CDR1 and CDR2 (germline): MDHEN, SYDVKM. The CDR3 contains 12 residues. V lost 3 bases to trimming and J lost 7 bases, with 9 bases between them. The CDR3 reads CASSFNGLEAFF. For the CDR3, the DNA is TGTGCCAGCAGTTTTAACGGCCTTGAAGCTTTCTTT.

The chain couples TRBV3-1 to TRBJ1-1; tentative D call: TRBD1 (6 bases). Trimming removed 6 bases at V and 2 bases at J, with 13 bases between. This CDR3 comprises 14 residues. Germline V gives CDR1 LGHDT, CDR2 YNNKEL (reference sequence). DNA for the CDR3: TGTGCCAGCAGACGTACAGGGCGAAACACTGAAGCTTTCTTT. It encodes CASRRTGRNTEAFF.

This chain joins TRBV20-1 and TRBJ2-1, with D tentatively TRBD2 (6 bases). CDR3 length: 15 amino acids. V was cut by 3 bases and J by 6 bases, with 18 bases left in between. The V gene's germline CDR1 is DFQATT and CDR2 SNEGSKA (reference sequence). The CDR3 coding sequence is TGCAGTGCTAGCGGTCCGGGAGTATGGTCCAATGAGCAGTTCTTC. Protein sequence: CSASGPGVWSNEQFF.

The chain recombines TRBV5-1 with TRBJ2-2; D is unclear. V was pared by 1 base and J by 4 bases, with 5 bases between. This CDR3 spans 13 amino acids. The V gene's germline CDR1 is SGHRS and CDR2 YFSETQ. CDR3 region: CASSLTFTGELFF. In DNA, the CDR3 is TGCGCCAGCAGCTTGACTTTCACCGGGGAGCTGTTTTTT.

This chain uses TRBV29-1 with TRBJ2-5; tentatively, D is TRBD2 (6 bases). Germline-derived CDR1 and CDR2 are SQVTM and ANQGSEA. The CDR3 length is 15 residues. V lost 3 bases, J lost 5 bases, and 19 bases lay in between. The CDR3 loop is CSVEGRERRWETQYF. DNA for the CDR3: TGCAGCGTTGAGGGTCGGGAGAGACGGTGGGAGACCCAGTACTTC.

This clonotype was recorded a few times. The chain couples TRBV9 to TRBJ2-1; D unresolved. This CDR3 is 20 amino acids long. CDR1 SGDLS and CDR2 YYNGEE come from the germline V gene. V lost 1 base and J lost 7, with 30 bases in between. CDR3 residues: CASSVRLTTPLTGTDNEQFF. CDR3 sequence (DNA): TGTGCCAGCAGCGTACGGCTCACGACCCCGCTGACTGGAACTGATAATGAGCAGTTCTTC. Full variable domain (missing parts from reference TRBV9 and TRBJ2-1): DSGVTQTPKHLITATGQRVTLRCSPRSGDLSVYWYQQSLDQGLQFLIQYYNGEERAKGNILERFSAQQFPDLHSELNLSSLELGDSALYFCASSVRLTTPLTGTDNEQFFGPGTRLTVL.

The rearrangement joins TRBV7-2 to TRBJ2-5; 9 bases agree with TRBD1. The V and J ends lost 4 bases and 6 bases, in that order; junction bases with no gene match: 6. The CDR3 consists of 14 residues. Germline CDR1 is SGHTA and CDR2 is FQGNSA. As DNA, the CDR3 is TGTGCCAGCAGCTCTGGACAGGGGTTACAGACCCAGTACTTC. This codes for CASSSGQGLQTQYF.

The chain carries TRBV30 and TRBJ2-6; D uncertain. V lost 7 bases to trimming and J lost 2 bases, with 9 bases between them. The CDR3 loop spans 13 amino acids. The germline CDR1 and CDR2 sequences are GTSNPN and SVGIG (reference sequence). CDR3 protein: CASDPTGANVLTF. The CDR3 bases are TGTGCCTCGGACCCAACTGGGGCCAACGTCCTGACTTTC.

This clonotype has just a few counts. V and J are TRBV15 and TRBJ2-1; 16 bases are a match to TRBD2. Germline assignment: CDR1 LNHNV and CDR2 YYDKDF (reference sequence). V shed 0 bases, J shed 8 bases, and the junction held 16 bases outside the gene matches. The length of the CDR3 is 21 residues. CDR3: CATSRDFPGTSGGALKDEQFF. In DNA, the CDR3 is TGTGCCACCAGCAGAGATTTCCCCGGGACTAGCGGGGGGGCGCTCAAAGATGAGCAGTTCTTC.

The CDR3 region has the DNA TGTGCCAGCAGTTACCCCAGGGGGAGGGCCTATAGGGATACGCAGTATTTT. It translates to CASSYPRGRAYRDTQYF. This rearrangement joins TRBV7-2 to TRBJ2-3; D is tentatively TRBD1 or TRBD2 (7 bases each). This CDR3 is 17 amino acids long. Trimming removed 6 bases from V and 6 bases from J, with 25 bases in between. CDR1 is SGHTA and CDR2 is FQGNSA in the germline V gene.

There are a few counts of this clonotype. V gene TRBV29-1 combines with J gene TRBJ2-1; D is unclear. Per germline, CDR1 SQVTM and CDR2 ANQGSEA. There are 12 residues in the CDR3. V gave up 3 bases and J gave up 6 bases, with 9 bases separating them. The CDR3 nucleotides are TGCAGCGTTGATGATGAGGTCAATGAGCAGTTCTTC. This codes for CSVDDEVNEQFF.

The chain is built from TRBV7-9 and TRBJ2-7; perhaps TRBD1 as D (6 bases). The CDR3 is made up of 15 amino acids. With 5 bases removed from V and 0 bases from J, the gap between germline ends came to 14 bases. CDR1 and CDR2 from the germline V gene are SEHNR and FQNEAQ (reference sequence). The CDR3 is CASSPGAPSSYEQYF. The CDR3 DNA reads as TGTGCCAGCAGCCCAGGGGCTCCCAGCTCCTACGAGCAGTACTTC.

The CDR3 DNA is TGTGCCAGCAGAGGTCCCTACGAGCAGTACTTC. Protein product: CASRGPYEQYF. The rearrangement links TRBV2 to TRBJ2-7; D gene unclear. The ends were cut back, 6 bases at V and 2 bases at J, with 5 bases in the middle. The CDR3 loop spans 11 amino acids. Germline loops: CDR1 SNHLY, CDR2 FYNNEI.

This clonotype was detected many times. The chain combines TRBV6-5 with TRBJ2-5; tentative D call: TRBD1 (6 bases). Germline CDR1 and CDR2: MNHEY and SVGAGI. V was shortened by 1 base and J by 2 bases, with 8 bases between the two germline ends. The CDR3 runs to 14 residues. This chain's CDR3 is CASSYWGRQETQYF. CDR3 sequence (DNA): TGTGCCAGCAGTTACTGGGGGCGACAAGAGACCCAGTACTTC.

This clonotype was seen a handful of times. The chain carries TRBV5-1 and TRBJ2-5; D unresolved. V was shortened by 1 base and J by 4 bases, with 11 bases between the two germline ends. The CDR3 consists of 14 residues. The germline gives CDR1 SGHRS, CDR2 YFSETQ. DNA of the CDR3: TGCGCCAGCAGCTTGTCGGTAGGGCGAGAGACCCAGTACTTC. Protein: CASSLSVGRETQYF.